This T cell receptor (beta chain) emerged from a study of T-cell memory formation after mild COVID-19. In the study overall: Largely, TCR clusters stayed within a single donor.

TCRdb used MiXCR to reprocess the 5' RACE reads, holding one entry per CDR3 protein. The sample consists of under 250,000 distinct CDR3 sequences, about 10% of them appearing once. This clonotype appeared a few times. The antigen remains unidentified. Study observations and caveats: The main location of contracting CD4+ clones was CM and EM, and that of contracting CD8+ clones was EMRA.

Germline lookup yields CDR1 DFQATT and CDR2 SNEGSKA (reference sequence). The CDR3 is 13 residues long. This sequence was found in a young man who had mild COVID-19 (a few samples of this study predate the infection). Cell type and time point are not known. The V and J genes are TRBV20-1 and TRBJ2-3, with D perhaps matching TRBD2 (5 bases). The sequenced sample consisted of PBMCs or a T cell subset sorted from them (not recorded which). The CDR3 sequence: CRTAELFTDTQYF. CDR3 DNA: TGCAGAACAGCGGAACTTTTCACAGATACGCAGTATTTT.